The 22 T cell receptor beta chains below come from one sample, sequenced in a study of identical twins. TCRdb used MiXCR to reprocess the 5' RACE reads, holding one entry per CDR3 protein. The repertoire holds 450,000 or so distinct CDR3 sequences, with more than 13% as singletons. These data are also associated with another study on yellow fever vaccine responses in identical twins.

The specimen was CD4+ T cells sorted from blood. These TCRs come from a woman aged 18-29 years in good health.

The V call is TRBV9, the J call TRBJ2-7; 8 bases align to TRBD1. J gave up 6 bases and V 4 bases, and 9 bases lay outside the gene matches. The CDR3 has 14 amino acids. Germline V gene sequence: CDR1 SGDLS, CDR2 YYNGEE. CDR3 nucleotide sequence: TGTGCCAGCAGCCCCCGGACAGGGAAAGGCGAGCAGTACTTC. It is translated as CASSPRTGKGEQYF.

This clonotype appeared a few times. The rearrangement links TRBV7-2 to TRBJ2-7; no definite D call. CDR3 size: 15 residues. Germline CDR1 and CDR2: SGHTA and FQGNSA. Trimming left V 3 bases short and J 5 bases short, with 17 bases between. DNA of the CDR3: TGTGCCAGCAGCTTCCAAAGAGGAGCGACGGACGAGCAGTACTTC. It is translated as CASSFQRGATDEQYF.

In its sample, this clonotype was seen a few times. The chain links TRBV13 to TRBJ2-5, with 9 bases matching TRBD1. The CDR3 spans 14 residues. V gave up 3 bases and J gave up 4 bases; unmatched junction bases: 3. CDR1 and CDR2 from the germline V gene are PRHDT and FYEKMQ (reference sequence). The CDR3 region has the DNA TGTGCCAGCAGCTTCTCGACAGGGGGAGAGACCCAGTACTTC. This sequence encodes CASSFSTGGETQYF. Filled out from reference TRBV13 and TRBJ2-5, the complete variable domain reads AAGVIQSPRHLIKEKRETATLKCYPIPRHDTVYWYQQGPGQDPQFLISFYEKMQSDKGSIPDRFSAQQFSDYHSELNMSSLELGDSALYFCASSFSTGGETQYFGPGTRLLVL.

The chain links TRBV7-9 to TRBJ2-2; TRBD2 matches at 10 bases. The CDR3 is 15 amino acids. Germline V gene data show CDR1 as SEHNR and CDR2 as FQNEAQ (reference sequence). Trimming took 5 bases from V and 4 from J; bases not matched to a gene: 4. The CDR3 DNA follows: TGTGCCAGCAGCCGAGCGGGGGGGCTCACCGGGGAGCTGTTTTTT. Its protein product is CASSRAGGLTGELFF.

This clonotype was seen repeatedly, ten times or more. The chain joins TRBV5-1 to TRBJ1-1, with D uncertain. Trimming left V 3 bases short and J 1 base short, with 10 bases between. Germline V gene lookup returns CDR1 SGHRS and CDR2 YFSETQ. The CDR3 covers 14 residues. CDR3 DNA: TGCGCCAGCAGCTCAGGACCGGGGAACACTGAAGCTTTCTTT. The encoded protein is CASSSGPGNTEAFF. Full variable domain (missing parts from reference TRBV5-1 and TRBJ1-1): KAGVTQTPRYLIKTRGQQVTLSCSPISGHRSVSWYQQTPGQGLQFLFEYFSETQRNKGNFPGRFSGRQFSNSRSEMNVSTLELGDSALYLCASSSGPGNTEAFFGQGTRLTVV.

This clonotype has just a few counts. This sequence joins TRBV15 and TRBJ1-2; TRBD1 matches 7 bases. V lost 0 bases to trimming and J lost 2 bases; unmatched junction nucleotides: 6. Germline CDR1 is LNHNV and CDR2 is YYDKDF (reference sequence). The CDR3 runs 16 residues. The CDR3 bases are TGTGCCACCAGCAGAGATAAGACAGGGACAAACTATGGCTACACCTTC. This gives the protein CATSRDKTGTNYGYTF.

This rearrangement joins TRBV19 to TRBJ2-3; D is possibly TRBD2 (5 bases). V lost 10 bases to trimming and J lost 1 base, with 12 bases between them. Germline V gene sequence: CDR1 LNHDA, CDR2 SQIVND (reference sequence). This CDR3 has 13 residues. Here the CDR3 DNA reads TGTGCCACCCAGACCGGGGGCACAGATACGCAGTATTTT. Translated: CATQTGGTDTQYF.

The chain is built from TRBV5-1 and TRBJ1-2; no clear D gene. This CDR3 has 16 residues. V lost 2 bases and J lost 4, with 18 bases in between. Germline CDR1 and CDR2: SGHRS and YFSETQ. As DNA, the CDR3 is TGCGCCAGCAGCTTCAGCACGGCTCCCTCCGGCTATGGCTACACCTTC. Encoded protein: CASSFSTAPSGYGYTF.

The rearrangement joins TRBV7-2 to TRBJ1-1; the D is unclear. Trimming pared 4 bases from V and 0 bases from J, leaving 6 bases between. This CDR3 spans 13 amino acids. From germline, CDR1 is SGHTA and CDR2 FQGNSA. The CDR3 region has the DNA TGTGCCAGCAGCTCTATGATGAACACTGAAGCTTTCTTT. Residues: CASSSMMNTEAFF. The full variable domain, its missing parts supplied by reference TRBV7-2 and TRBJ1-1, is GAGVSQSPSNKVTEKGKDVELRCDPISGHTALYWYRQSLGQGLEFLIYFQGNSAPDKSGLPSDRFSAERTGGSVSTLTIQRTQQEDSAVYLCASSSMMNTEAFFGQGTRLTVV.

The V call is TRBV3-1, the J call TRBJ1-5, with D uncertain. Germline V lookup: CDR1 LGHDT, CDR2 YNNKEL (reference sequence). This CDR3 spans 14 amino acids. V was shortened by 1 base and J by 5 bases, with 9 bases between the two germline ends. The CDR3 DNA reads as TGTGCCAGCAGCCAAGGGGTAGACTATCAGCCCCAGCATTTT. It yields the protein CASSQGVDYQPQHF. Supplemented by reference TRBV3-1 and TRBJ1-5, the full variable domain reads DTAVSQTPKYLVTQMGNDKSIKCEQNLGHDTMYWYKQDSKKFLKIMFSYNNKELIINETVPNRFSPKSPDKAHLNLHINSLELGDSAVYFCASSQGVDYQPQHFGDGTRLSIL.

V is TRBV15 and J is TRBJ2-1; either TRBD1 or TRBD2 may supply D (5 bases each). Germline-derived CDR1 and CDR2 are LNHNV and YYDKDF (reference sequence). Trimming shortened V by 0 bases and J by 7 bases, and 13 bases separated the two germline ends. The CDR3 covers 15 residues. The CDR3 here is CATSRESSGQNEQFF. The CDR3 region has the DNA TGTGCCACCAGCAGAGAATCCTCGGGGCAAAATGAGCAGTTCTTC.

This clonotype has at least ten counts. The rearrangement uses TRBV5-1 and TRBJ2-1; maybe TRBD2 (6 bases). V was cut by 3 bases and J by 3 bases, with 16 bases left in between. The CDR3 runs to 16 residues. CDR1 is SGHRS, CDR2 YFSETQ, per germline. The CDR3 nucleotides are TGCGCCAGCAGCTGGAGTGGGGGAGGTTACTACAATGAGCAGTTCTTC. Translation: CASSWSGGGYYNEQFF. The whole variable domain, filled in from reference TRBV5-1 and TRBJ2-1, reads KAGVTQTPRYLIKTRGQQVTLSCSPISGHRSVSWYQQTPGQGLQFLFEYFSETQRNKGNFPGRFSGRQFSNSRSEMNVSTLELGDSALYLCASSWSGGGYYNEQFFGPGTRLTVL.

This clonotype turned up a few times. The CDR3 here is CASSPVAAGLTDTQYF. The CDR3 DNA reads as TGTGCCAGCTCACCGGTGGCAGCGGGGCTCACAGATACGCAGTATTTT. The rearrangement uses TRBV18 and TRBJ2-3, with 7 bases fitting TRBD2. The CDR3 consists of 16 residues. The J segment lost 2 bases and the V segment lost 3 bases, leaving 8 bases of the junction unmatched. Germline CDR1 KGHSH, CDR2 LQKENI.

The CDR3 DNA follows: TGCAGTGCTAGAGTATTTGGAGGCCGAAGCTCCTACAATGAGCAGTTCTTC. Its protein product is CSARVFGGRSSYNEQFF. V and J are TRBV20-1 and TRBJ2-1; a weak D match, TRBD2 (5 bases). CDR3 length: 17 amino acids. The V and J ends lost 1 base and 0 bases respectively, with 16 bases between them. Germline V gene lookup returns CDR1 DFQATT and CDR2 SNEGSKA (reference sequence).

In DNA, the CDR3 is TGTGCCTGGAGTGTTACAGCGTCTCACGAGCAGTACTTC. It is translated as CAWSVTASHEQYF. The rearrangement uses TRBV30 and TRBJ2-7; no clear D gene. Germline CDR1 reads GTSNPN; CDR2 reads SVGIG (reference sequence). The CDR3 sequence is 13 residues long. V shed 0 bases and J shed 5 bases, with 11 bases lying between them.

This chain joins TRBV11-2 and TRBJ2-7, with a weak D call TRBD2 (6 bases). Germline-derived CDR1 and CDR2 are SGHAT and FQNNGV. The CDR3 is 15 amino acids. V lost 0 bases and J 5 bases, leaving 14 bases between the germline ends. CDR3 sequence reads: CASSLEPGLTDEQYF. CDR3 coding DNA: TGTGCCAGCAGCTTAGAGCCGGGACTGACGGACGAGCAGTACTTC.

Many counts were recorded for this clonotype. The chain is built from TRBV12-3 or TRBV12-4 and TRBJ1-5; tentatively, D is TRBD1 (5 bases). With 5 bases removed from V and 9 bases from J, the gap between germline ends came to 14 bases. The CDR3 consists of 13 residues. CDR3 amino acids: CASSAGLSRPQHF. CDR3 in DNA: TGTGCCAGCAGTGCGGGGCTTAGTCGGCCCCAGCATTTT.

V is TRBV6-5 and J is TRBJ2-1; D may be TRBD2 (7 bases). Trimming cost V 0 bases and J 9 bases, with 15 bases left between them. Germline V gene lookup returns CDR1 MNHEY and CDR2 SVGAGI. The CDR3 is 15 amino acids. The CDR3 region has the DNA TGTGCCAGCAGTTACTCGAGGGGGAGGGGAGGTGAGCAGTTCTTC. It encodes CASSYSRGRGGEQFF.

This clonotype was picked up a small number of times. The chain employs TRBV5-1 and TRBJ1-3; perhaps TRBD1 as D (5 bases). Germline values: CDR1 SGHRS, CDR2 YFSETQ. V shed 0 bases and J shed 0 bases, with 10 bases lying between them. The CDR3 loop spans 16 amino acids. In nucleotides, the CDR3 is TGCGCCAGCAGCTTGGGGGACGTCAGCTCTGGAAACACCATATATTTT. Its translation: CASSLGDVSSGNTIYF.

V is TRBV5-1 and J is TRBJ2-7; tentatively, D is TRBD1 (7 bases). CDR3 length: 14 residues. Germline V gene data show CDR1 as SGHRS and CDR2 as YFSETQ. V shed 3 bases and J shed 3 bases, with 13 bases lying between them. CDR3 in amino acids: CASSWLQGGYEQYF. CDR3 bases: TGCGCCAGCAGCTGGCTCCAGGGGGGCTACGAGCAGTACTTC. Full variable domain (missing parts from reference TRBV5-1 and TRBJ2-7): KAGVTQTPRYLIKTRGQQVTLSCSPISGHRSVSWYQQTPGQGLQFLFEYFSETQRNKGNFPGRFSGRQFSNSRSEMNVSTLELGDSALYLCASSWLQGGYEQYFGPGTRLTVT.

The chain uses TRBV29-1 and TRBJ2-1; 7 bases agree with TRBD1. The CDR3 loop spans 13 amino acids. Germline V gives CDR1 SQVTM, CDR2 ANQGSEA. J gave up 9 bases and V 8 bases, and 13 bases lay outside the gene matches. This chain's CDR3 is CSLDRLKSGEQFF. The CDR3 nucleotides are TGCAGCCTGGACAGGCTTAAATCCGGTGAGCAGTTCTTC.

This clonotype was seen a handful of times. The chain recombines TRBV20-1 with TRBJ2-7; a weak D match, TRBD2 (6 bases). V lost 4 bases and J lost 0, with 13 bases in between. CDR3 length: 14 amino acids. Germline V gene data show CDR1 as DFQATT and CDR2 as SNEGSKA (reference sequence). As DNA, the CDR3 is TGCAGTGCTATGGAGGGGACTGGCTCCTACGAGCAGTACTTC. Residues: CSAMEGTGSYEQYF.